The 2 T cell receptor beta chains below come from one sample, sequenced in a study of beta chain features in type 1 diabetes. Sequenced material consisted of expressed TCRB transcripts (all of the isolated RNA was reverse transcribed). Here immunoSEQ multiplex PCR was the method, and the copy in TCRdb shows in-frame clones only, minus some. The sample lists fewer than 350,000 clones, approximately 8.1% seen once, with roughly 0.94% in the top ten. The specimen sequenced was central memory CD4+ T cells from blood. The receptors were gathered from a young woman in good health.

This clone was seen more than once but under ten times. The CDR3 here is CSVEAWGNTIYF. The CDR3 nucleotides are TGCAGCGTTGAAGCTTGGGGAAACACCATATATTTT. The chain is built from TRBV29-1 and TRBJ1-3; no clear D. Trimming cost V 1 base and J 4 bases, with 5 bases left between them. This CDR3 has 12 residues. Germline-derived CDR1 and CDR2 are SQVTM and ANQGSEA.

The CDR3 protein is CASSRGQMGNYGYTF. CDR3 DNA sequence: TGTGCCAGCAGCCGGGGACAGATGGGAAACTATGGCTACACCTTC. J is TRBJ1-2 and V is TRBV5-4, with TRBD1 matching 7 bases. The CDR3 spans 15 residues. Trimming cost V 4 bases and J 2 bases; bases outside gene matches: 8. Germline V CDR1 and CDR2: SGHNT, YYREEE (reference sequence). Variable domain in full (rest from reference TRBV5-4 and TRBJ1-2): ETGVTQSPTHLIKTRGQQVTLRCSSQSGHNTVSWYQQALGQGPQFIFQYYREEENGRGNFPPRFSGLQFPNYSSELNVNALELDDSALYLCASSRGQMGNYGYTFGSGTRLTVV.